Following are 6 T cell receptor beta chains from one sample sequenced in a study of blood T cell repertoires in COVID-19. Libraries were prepared by immunoSEQ multiplex PCR; TCRdb keeps only in-frame clonotypes and omits some of them. The sample lists 120,000 or so clones, roughly 88% occurring once. Sequenced input: peripheral blood. The receptors stem from a man between 50 and 59 years old with acute or convalescent COVID-19.

The chain recombines TRBV7-9 with TRBJ2-5; TRBD2 matches 7 bases. Germline V lookup: CDR1 SEHNR, CDR2 FQNEAQ (reference sequence). The CDR3 extends over 14 amino acids. V trimming: 3 bases; J trimming: 5 bases; junction bases outside the gene matches: 6. CDR3 nucleotides: TGTGCCAGCAGCTTTTTTGCCGGGAGGGAGACCCAGTACTTC. Its protein product is CASSFFAGRETQYF.

CDR3 region: CASSYRAGGYTF. The CDR3 DNA is TGTGCCAGCAGTTACAGGGCTGGTGGCTACACCTTC. The chain joins TRBV25-1 to TRBJ1-2; a weak D match, TRBD1 (6 bases). CDR1 is MGHDK and CDR2 is SYGVNS in the germline V gene. The CDR3 runs 12 residues. Trimming pared 5 bases from V and 7 bases from J, leaving 11 bases between.

The genes are TRBV6-6 and TRBJ1-5, with no clear D. The CDR3 has 14 amino acids. Germline V lookup: CDR1 MNHNY, CDR2 SVGAGI (reference sequence). With 6 bases removed from V and 7 bases from J, the gap between germline ends came to 16 bases. The CDR3 protein is CASSPAPGGQPQHF. CDR3 DNA sequence: TGTGCCAGCAGCCCCGCCCCGGGAGGACAGCCCCAGCATTTT.

The V gene is TRBV10-2, the J gene TRBJ2-5; a possible D gene is TRBD2 (6 bases). Germline V gives CDR1 WSHSY, CDR2 SAAADI. V lost 3 bases to trimming and J lost 2 bases, with 10 bases between them. The CDR3 covers 14 residues. The CDR3 sequence: CASSDAGRQETQYF. CDR3 sequence (DNA): TGCGCCAGCAGTGATGCGGGAAGGCAAGAGACCCAGTACTTC.

This clone was seen more than once but under ten times. The chain links TRBV4-2 to TRBJ1-4, with a possible D match to TRBD1 (6 bases). Germline V lookup: CDR1 LGHNA, CDR2 YNFKEQ. The CDR3 contains 15 residues. Trimming removed 1 base from V and 5 bases from J, with 11 bases in between. The CDR3 DNA is TGTGCCAGCAGCCAAGCCCGTCAGGGGAATGAAAAACTGTTTTTT. Amino acid sequence: CASSQARQGNEKLFF.

This chain connects TRBV6-5 to TRBJ1-2; D is uncertain. CDR3 length: 13 amino acids. V was shortened by 8 bases and J by 7 bases, with 17 bases between the two germline ends. The germline V gene has CDR1 MNHEY and CDR2 SVGAGI. In DNA, the CDR3 is TGTGCCAGCCGACCCGGCGGCAGCCTTGGCTACACCTTC. Translating gives CASRPGGSLGYTF.